This passage covers 25 T cell receptor beta chains from one sample sequenced in a study of CD8 T cells in ankylosing spondylitis. Via MiXCR, TCRdb re-called the 5' RACE reads, giving one row per CDR3 protein. Counted here are roughly 40,000 distinct CDR3 sequences, approximately 10% occurring once; the ten biggest clones make up around 1.5%. Sequencing was done on a sample of blood, either unsorted or a sorted T cell fraction (not recorded which). The receptors originated from a male donor with ankylosing spondylitis or in good health (not recorded which).

This clonotype was picked up many times. This sequence joins TRBV12-3 or TRBV12-4 and TRBJ1-2; D unclear. This CDR3 has 13 residues. V lost 3 bases and J lost 1, with 6 bases in between. In DNA form, the CDR3 reads TGTGCCAGCAGTTTGGATCATAACTATGGCTACACCTTC. Translation: CASSLDHNYGYTF.

This clonotype has ten or more counts. The chain carries TRBV25-1 and TRBJ2-7, with 7 bases lining up with TRBD2. The CDR3 length is 19 residues. V was pared by 1 base and J by 4 bases, with 19 bases of the junction left unmatched. Germline CDR1 and CDR2: MGHDK and SYGVNS. In nucleotides, the CDR3 is TGTGCCAGCAGTGAATTTATCATGGACTCGGGGGGAATTGGGTACGAGCAGTACTTC. Translation: CASSEFIMDSGGIGYEQYF.

This clonotype occurred many times. The CDR3 region has the DNA TGTGCCAGCAGTTCCAGGACGGGTCGGGGCACCGGGGAGCTGTTTTTT. Its translation: CASSSRTGRGTGELFF. The chain joins TRBV12-3 or TRBV12-4 to TRBJ2-2, with D perhaps matching TRBD2 (5 bases). The CDR3 consists of 16 residues. Trimming shortened V by 4 bases and J by 4 bases, and 16 bases separated the two germline ends.

In its sample, this clonotype was seen many times. V gene TRBV11-2 combines with J gene TRBJ2-7; 9 bases match TRBD1. V dropped 4 bases and J dropped 2; count of bases not matched to a gene: 6. CDR1 and CDR2 (germline): SGHAT, FQNNGV. The CDR3 runs 15 residues. Here the CDR3 reads CASSYRDRAPYEQYF. The CDR3 nucleotides are TGTGCCAGCAGCTACCGGGACAGGGCCCCCTACGAGCAGTACTTC.

This clonotype appeared a few times. This chain links TRBV7-6 with TRBJ2-5; unclear D gene. The CDR3 is made up of 14 amino acids. The V gene's germline CDR1 is SGHVS and CDR2 FNYEAQ. The V and J ends lost 0 bases and 0 bases respectively, with 5 bases between them. The CDR3 bases are TGTGCCAGCAGCTTAGCGGGGAACCAAGAGACCCAGTACTTC. As protein: CASSLAGNQETQYF.

This clonotype was counted at least ten times. The chain employs TRBV10-3 and TRBJ2-7; TRBD2 aligns across 12 bases. The length of the CDR3 is 15 residues. Germline lookup yields CDR1 ENHRY and CDR2 SYGVKD. V dropped 6 bases and J dropped 0; count of bases not matched to a gene: 3. The CDR3 protein is CAISRLAGDSYEQYF. CDR3 nucleotides: TGTGCCATCAGCAGACTAGCGGGGGACTCCTACGAGCAGTACTTC.

This clonotype was counted ten times or more. This chain joins TRBV11-3 and TRBJ1-4; TRBD1 might be the D (5 bases). The CDR3 is 14 residues long. Trimming pared 4 bases from V and 12 bases from J, leaving 18 bases between. The germline gives CDR1 SGHNT, CDR2 YENEEA. CDR3 sequence (DNA): TGTGCCAGCAGCTACGACACCGGGACGGGGGAACTGTTTTTT. This sequence encodes CASSYDTGTGELFF.

This chain links TRBV5-6 with TRBJ1-2, with 8 bases aligning to TRBD1. The CDR3 is 15 residues long. V shed 4 bases and J 4 bases; nucleotides not matched to a gene: 9. Germline-derived CDR1 and CDR2 are SGHDT and YYEEEE. The CDR3 coding sequence is TGTGCCAGCAGCCCGGCCCGGACAGGGTTCTATGGCTACACCTTC. Translating it yields CASSPARTGFYGYTF.

In this sample, this clonotype turned up many times. This sequence joins TRBV25-1 and TRBJ2-7, with 9 bases fitting TRBD1. Germline V gives CDR1 MGHDK, CDR2 SYGVNS. CDR3 length equals 15 residues. V shed 6 bases and J 1 base; nucleotides not matched to a gene: 7. The CDR3 is CASRTMGQGSYEQYF. In DNA, the CDR3 is TGTGCCAGCAGGACTATGGGACAGGGTTCCTACGAGCAGTACTTC.

This clonotype has at least ten counts. The chain recombines TRBV29-1 with TRBJ2-1, with 8 bases that match TRBD1. The CDR3 has 14 amino acids. CDR1 is SQVTM and CDR2 is ANQGSEA in the germline V gene. Unmatched junction bases numbered 7, after V lost 4 bases and J lost 5 bases. The DNA for the CDR3 is TGCAGCGTTGGGGAGACAGGGGCGAACAATGAGCAGTTCTTC. Amino acid sequence: CSVGETGANNEQFF.

This clonotype was seen at least ten times. J is TRBJ2-1 and V is TRBV28; possibly TRBD2 for D (6 bases). Per the germline V gene, CDR1 is MDHEN and CDR2 is SYDVKM. V lost 6 bases and J lost 7, with 19 bases in between. This CDR3 comprises 15 residues. CDR3 protein: CASSFSSAAGNEQFF. For the CDR3, the DNA is TGTGCCAGCAGCTTTTCTAGCGCGGCGGGGAATGAGCAGTTCTTC.

This clonotype turned up a few times. V and J are TRBV9 and TRBJ1-5; perhaps TRBD1 as D (5 bases). The CDR3 length is 14 residues. Trimming took off 4 bases at V and 9 bases at J, with 17 bases between the two ends. In germline, CDR1 is SGDLS, CDR2 YYNGEE. CDR3 sequence reads: CASSPGTQVGPQHF. The CDR3 nucleotides are TGTGCCAGCAGCCCGGGGACCCAGGTGGGGCCCCAGCATTTT.

This clonotype was seen repeatedly, ten times or more. This chain links TRBV9 with TRBJ2-3; D remains unclear. Per the germline V gene, CDR1 is SGDLS and CDR2 is YYNGEE. The CDR3 contains 14 residues. V lost 0 bases and J 1 base, leaving 6 bases between the germline ends. CDR3 protein: CASSVASRTDTQYF. The CDR3 nucleotides read TGTGCCAGCAGCGTAGCTTCGCGCACAGATACGCAGTATTTT.

This clonotype appeared many times. The J gene is TRBJ2-1, the V gene TRBV12-3 or TRBV12-4, with TRBD2 matching over 9 bases. With V trimmed by 6 bases and J by 2 bases, 5 bases remained unmatched. CDR3 size: 15 residues. CDR3 nucleotides: TGTGCCAGCAGGTCTCTAGCGGGGCCCTACAATGAGCAGTTCTTC. Amino acid sequence: CASRSLAGPYNEQFF.

The chain uses TRBV6-5 and TRBJ1-5; no firm D call. Deletions cut 5 bases from V and 7 bases from J, with 9 bases between. Germline CDR1 MNHEY, CDR2 SVGAGI. This CDR3 has 12 amino acids. In DNA, the CDR3 is TGTGCCAGCAGTCTTCGGGGACAGCCCCAGCATTTT. It codes for CASSLRGQPQHF.

The chain uses TRBV20-1 and TRBJ2-5; 10 positions agree with TRBD1. CDR3 length: 14 amino acids. The J segment lost 4 bases and the V segment lost 1 base, leaving 3 bases of the junction unmatched. The germline gives CDR1 DFQATT, CDR2 SNEGSKA (reference sequence). The CDR3 loop reads CSARAWTGGETQYF. In DNA form, the CDR3 reads TGCAGTGCTAGAGCGTGGACAGGGGGAGAGACCCAGTACTTC.

At least ten counts were recorded for this clonotype. The chain employs TRBV30 and TRBJ1-3, with D hard to call. The germline V gene has CDR1 GTSNPN and CDR2 SVGIG (reference sequence). V was cut by 2 bases and J by 0 bases, with 14 bases left in between. The CDR3 runs to 16 residues. This chain's CDR3 is CAWSPISEYSGNTIYF. As DNA, the CDR3 is TGTGCCTGGAGTCCTATAAGCGAGTACTCTGGAAACACCATATATTTT.

This clonotype was counted ten times or more. The chain recombines TRBV5-1 with TRBJ2-7; maybe TRBD1 (6 bases). Per the germline V gene, CDR1 is SGHRS and CDR2 is YFSETQ. V gave up 3 bases and J gave up 6 bases, with 13 bases separating them. CDR3 length equals 13 residues. In DNA form, the CDR3 reads TGCGCCAGCAGCTCAGAGGGGGTTATCGAGCAGTACTTC. Encoded protein: CASSSEGVIEQYF.

This clonotype occurred many times. V is TRBV20-1 and J is TRBJ1-5; no clear D gene. Deletions cut 2 bases from V and 4 bases from J, with 9 bases between. Per the germline V gene, CDR1 is DFQATT and CDR2 is SNEGSKA (reference sequence). The CDR3 extends over 13 amino acids. CDR3 protein: CSARILDNQPQHF. CDR3 nucleotides: TGCAGTGCTAGAATCCTAGATAATCAGCCCCAGCATTTT.

In this sample, this clonotype turned up many times. This CDR3 reads CASSYSQDRGMNEQYF. The DNA of the CDR3 is TGTGCCAGCAGTTACTCGCAGGACAGGGGGATGAACGAGCAGTACTTC. The chain couples TRBV6-5 to TRBJ2-7; 10 bases match TRBD1. This CDR3 contains 16 residues. The germline V gene encodes CDR1 MNHEY and CDR2 SVGAGI. V lost 0 bases to trimming and J lost 5 bases; unmatched junction nucleotides: 7.

The table lists this clonotype with many counts. The chain has TRBV5-1 and TRBJ2-2; perhaps TRBD2 as D (6 bases). The germline V gene has CDR1 SGHRS and CDR2 YFSETQ. The V end lost 0 bases, the J end lost 6 bases, and 15 bases lay between the germline ends. The CDR3 consists of 16 residues. CDR3 in amino acids: CASSLVTSRVSGELFF. CDR3 coding DNA: TGCGCCAGCAGCTTGGTTACTAGCAGGGTATCCGGGGAGCTGTTTTTT.

This clonotype appeared many times. The genes are TRBV12-3 or TRBV12-4 and TRBJ2-2; D may correspond to TRBD1 or TRBD2 (6 bases each). Trimming left V 7 bases short and J 4 bases short, with 10 bases between. The CDR3 length is 13 residues. This CDR3 reads CASKGGTTGELFF. The CDR3 DNA sequence: TGTGCCAGCAAGGGGGGAACCACCGGGGAGCTGTTTTTT.

The chain uses TRBV7-2 and TRBJ2-1; tentatively, D is TRBD1 (6 bases). In germline, CDR1 is SGHTA, CDR2 FQGNSA. Trimming shortened V by 5 bases and J by 9 bases, and 14 bases separated the two germline ends. There are 13 residues in the CDR3. CDR3 amino acids: CASSPLGAVEQFF. CDR3 DNA: TGTGCCAGCAGCCCCTTGGGGGCCGTTGAGCAGTTCTTC.

This clonotype was observed many times. The gene calls are TRBV5-1 and TRBJ2-1, with 10 bases that match TRBD2. With 1 base clipped from V and 7 bases from J, the junction kept 5 bases outside the gene matches. CDR3 length: 15 residues. Germline V lookup: CDR1 SGHRS, CDR2 YFSETQ. The CDR3: CASSLISGGPNEQFF. DNA for the CDR3: TGCGCCAGCAGCTTGATTAGCGGGGGGCCTAATGAGCAGTTCTTC.

Many counts were recorded for this clonotype. At one end the junction does not follow the germline gene, possibly because of a read error. The chain recombines TRBV29-1 with TRBJ2-3; no clear D gene. The germline V gene encodes CDR1 SQVTM and CDR2 ANQGSEA. CDR3 size: 9 residues. The chain's CDR3 is CSVEDSKHF. The CDR3 DNA follows: TGCAGCGTTGAAGACTCAAAGCATTTT.